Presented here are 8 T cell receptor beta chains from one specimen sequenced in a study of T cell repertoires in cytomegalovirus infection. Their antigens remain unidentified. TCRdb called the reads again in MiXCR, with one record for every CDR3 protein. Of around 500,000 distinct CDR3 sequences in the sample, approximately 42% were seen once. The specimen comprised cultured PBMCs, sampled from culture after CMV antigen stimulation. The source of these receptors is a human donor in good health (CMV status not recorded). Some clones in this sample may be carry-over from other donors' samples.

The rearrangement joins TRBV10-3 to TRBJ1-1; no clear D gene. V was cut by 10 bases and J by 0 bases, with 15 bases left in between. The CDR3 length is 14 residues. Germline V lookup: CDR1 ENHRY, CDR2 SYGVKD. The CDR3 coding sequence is TGTGCCACCAGAGCGGGGATAATGAACACTGAAGCTTTCTTT. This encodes CATRAGIMNTEAFF.

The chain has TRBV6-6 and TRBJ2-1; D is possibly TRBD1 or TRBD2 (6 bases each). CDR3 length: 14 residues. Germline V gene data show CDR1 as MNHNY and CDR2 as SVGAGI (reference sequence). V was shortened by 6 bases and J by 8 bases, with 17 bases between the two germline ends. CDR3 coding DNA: TGTGCCAGCAGGAATCAGGGGACTGCCTATGAGCAGTTCTTC. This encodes CASRNQGTAYEQFF.

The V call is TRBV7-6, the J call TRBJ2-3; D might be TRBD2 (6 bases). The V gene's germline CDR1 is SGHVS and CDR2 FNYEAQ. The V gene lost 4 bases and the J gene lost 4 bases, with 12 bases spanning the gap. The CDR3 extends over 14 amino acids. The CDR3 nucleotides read TGTGCCAGCAGCTCACTGACTAGTTCAGATACGCAGTATTTT. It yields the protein CASSSLTSSDTQYF.

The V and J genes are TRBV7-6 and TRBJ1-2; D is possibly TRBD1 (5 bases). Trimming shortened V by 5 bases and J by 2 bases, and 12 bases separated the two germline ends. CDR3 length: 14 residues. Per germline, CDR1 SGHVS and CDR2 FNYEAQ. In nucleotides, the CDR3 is TGTGCCAGCAGCCCCGACAGTGAAAACTATGGCTACACCTTC. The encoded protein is CASSPDSENYGYTF.

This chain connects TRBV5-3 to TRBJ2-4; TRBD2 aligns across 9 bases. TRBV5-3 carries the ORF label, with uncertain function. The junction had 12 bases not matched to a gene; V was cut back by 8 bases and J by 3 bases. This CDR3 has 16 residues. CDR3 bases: TGTGCCAGCAGCCCCAGCGGGGGGTTCGACAAAAACATTCAGTACTTC. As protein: CASSPSGGFDKNIQYF.

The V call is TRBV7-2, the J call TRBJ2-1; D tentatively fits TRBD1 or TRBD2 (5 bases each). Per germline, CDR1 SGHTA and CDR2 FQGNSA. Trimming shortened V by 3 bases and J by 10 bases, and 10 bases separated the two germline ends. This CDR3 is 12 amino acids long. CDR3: CASSFPGREQFF. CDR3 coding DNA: TGTGCCAGCAGCTTTCCGGGGCGGGAGCAGTTCTTC. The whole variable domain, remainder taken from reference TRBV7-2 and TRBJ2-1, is GAGVSQSPSNKVTEKGKDVELRCDPISGHTALYWYRQSLGQGLEFLIYFQGNSAPDKSGLPSDRFSAERTGGSVSTLTIQRTQQEDSAVYLCASSFPGREQFFGPGTRLTVL.

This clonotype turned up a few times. CDR3 in amino acids: CASSDGSRDTQYF. The CDR3 nucleotides are TGTGCCAGCAGTGATGGGTCACGGGATACGCAGTATTTT. V and J are TRBV2 and TRBJ2-3; D uncertain. CDR1 SNHLY and CDR2 FYNNEI come from the germline V gene. The V end lost 3 bases, the J end lost 6 bases, and 10 bases lay between the germline ends. CDR3 length: 13 residues.

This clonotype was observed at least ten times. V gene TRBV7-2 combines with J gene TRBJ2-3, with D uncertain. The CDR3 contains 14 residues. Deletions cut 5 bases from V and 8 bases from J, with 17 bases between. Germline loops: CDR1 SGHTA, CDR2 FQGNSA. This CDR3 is CASSPDSGSGTQYF. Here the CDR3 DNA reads TGTGCCAGCAGCCCCGACTCCGGCTCGGGTACGCAGTATTTT.